Here is one TCR beta chain with its context. The V gene lost 6 bases and the J gene lost 0 bases, with 14 bases spanning the gap. This CDR3 has 15 residues. In germline, CDR1 is MNHEY, CDR2 SVGAGI. Per the authors' pipeline: Counts of nucleated cells, estimated from reference gene primer amplification, were obtained. Measured with immunoSEQ multiplex PCR; TCRdb has only the in-frame clones, and not every one. From that table come the V and J calls and clone size; the DNA was used to work out D and trimming. The profile covers about 160,000 clones, with roughly 88% appearing a single time and more than 7% taken by the ten largest. The entry originates in a study of blood T cell repertoires in COVID-19. Looking at the study overall: The United States, Italy and Spain were the sources of the acute and convalescent COVID-19 samples. T cells, B-cell-depleted T cells, or PBMCs provided the cDNA or gDNA that served as material.

Material for sequencing was peripheral blood. This receptor was identified in a woman of 80 years or more with active or convalescent COVID-19. This chain links TRBV6-5 with TRBJ1-1; maybe TRBD1 (5 bases). CDR3 protein: CASRSGTAMNTEAFF. The CDR3 DNA is TGTGCCAGCAGATCCGGGACTGCTATGAACACTGAAGCTTTCTTT.